What follows describes a single T cell receptor (beta chain). There is no known antigen for this receptor. One base away there is no much larger clone; base qualities are not given. These data come from a study of cytomegalovirus exposure and HLA in healthy donors (dated by TCRdb to 2016 to 2017). Describing the broader study: According to an earlier analysis of 550 to 700 of the donors, about 179 million T cells yielded roughly 110 million unique TCR beta sequences and roughly 280 Gb of sequence data. Among some 400 genotyped donors of the cohort, an average of around 240,000 unique TCR beta nucleotide sequences was sequenced per donor, of which 15% to 20% were non-productive. A later genetic analysis took genome-wide SNP genotypes for about 55% of the 666 donors and used that subset as a discovery cohort. Rather than using new phenotypic data, the later analysis identified candidate immune exposures from TCR beta sequences and from how often those sequences occurred across donors. HLA typing covered class I and class II loci at four-digit resolution. Every repertoire in the discovery cohort had been generated on one and the same sequencing platform. The T cell repertoires of 550 to 850 subjects were profiled by immunosequencing and related to cytomegalovirus serostatus. The study was designed to test whether signatures of past pathogen exposure could be identified by cataloging public T cell receptors. To study patterns of TCR occurrence, a later analysis re-analyzed previously published TCR beta repertoires from 666 donors and added high-resolution HLA genotyping. An early release that covered more than 550 HLA-typed donors contained about 300 gigabases of sequencing data and some 87 million unique TCR sequences. Typing coverage differed by locus: A, B, C, DRB1 and DQB1 were typed in roughly 620-630 donors, DQA1 in 522, DPA1 in around 600, and DPB1 in 472. To predict cytomegalovirus infection status, the study combined high-throughput TCR immunosequencing, statistical association of individual TCRs with disease status, and machine learning. The genetic ancestry cluster associated with self-reported Caucasian donors included about 84% of the roughly 400 genotyped donors. To decide whether each TCR beta V gene segment behaved as functional or pseudogenic, an earlier analysis of nearly 600 of the donors relied on high-throughput TCR beta sequencing. Four to six DR-DQ haplotypes were handled as single units for association and clustering, since linkage in the cohort was strong. Along with the roughly 670-subject first cohort, a separate validation cohort of around 120 different subjects was used. Donor age, sex, ethnicity and CMV serostatus were collected together with the repertoire data. Broad study findings and their caveats: According to a later analysis, parvovirus B19, influenza, CMV and Epstein-Barr virus appeared linked to several top co-occurrence clusters. The authors suggested that the approach could potentially be generalized to other disease states and immunological phenotypes. In a later analysis, most CMV-associated TCR beta chains were found to appear HLA-restricted, with HLA associations seemingly driven largely by CMV exposure. In an earlier analysis of approximately 600 of the donors, most TCR beta V segments were observed in productive rearrangements about 87% or about 30% of the time, broadly matching IMGT annotations. According to a later analysis, TCR association rates differed among HLA loci, with DRB1 alleles showing the most associated TCRs and HLA-C alleles showing the fewest. Some IMGT-functional V segments, including TRBV6-2 and TRBV6-3, could not be distinguished by the 87-base-pair reads and were therefore excluded. The only immune exposure information available for the cohort was CMV serostatus. Strong co-occurrence of HLA alleles, especially DR and DQ, made assigning TCR associations to individual alleles difficult. The presence/absence analyses assumed that sequencing depth was roughly uniform across donors, and that assumption may not be true. In a later analysis, HLA-associated TCR beta chains showed more clonal expansion and lower generation probabilities than non-associated chains that were equally common. Across donors, most TCR sequences were observed very rarely, whereas some public TCRs were present in many individuals. In a later genetic analysis, a missense DCLRE1C variant was associated with V-gene and J-gene trimming of TCR beta chains, and the association was replicated in an independent cohort. A later genetic analysis reported fewer N-insertions in productive TCRs among donors in an Asian-associated ancestry cluster than the roughly 700-donor mean. In vitro tests confirmed that a few of the cytomegalovirus-associated TCR beta chains recognize cytomegalovirus antigens. A further reported finding was that TCR beta sequences accurately predicted the HLA-A and HLA-B alleles for most subjects in the first cohort. Correlated functional status among segregating V segments might be attributable to linkage disequilibrium, but an unknown experimental factor could not be ruled out. Seventeen rarely observed V segments, including chromosome 9 orphons, were excluded from the earlier analysis of several hundred of the donors because counts were too low. Because HLA typing was unavailable for some donors at each locus, only the typed subset was used in association tests. In this cohort, only TCR beta chains were sequenced, and detectable features were limited by the absence of alpha or paired-chain data. At a false discovery rate of 0.05, a later analysis linked some 18,000 TCR beta sequences to specific HLA alleles. The classifier was reported to diagnose cytomegalovirus status with high specificity and sensitivity in both the original and validation cohorts. The study listed 164 TCR beta chains as associated with cytomegalovirus. The sequencing pipeline was judged likely to have produced a cluster of highly shared sequence variants as a technical artifact.

The cohort comprised fewer than 700 healthy bone marrow donors. Cohort members were all nominally healthy when sampled, although unrecorded immune exposures were likely present. The donor tested CMV seronegative, placing the donor among the 352 seronegative members of the cohort. Every donor gave a peripheral blood sample, and the peripheral blood mononuclear cells from that sample were used for TCR beta sequencing. Genomic DNA extraction from the blood cell samples was performed with the Qiagen DNeasy Blood Extraction Kit. Library construction relied on the immunoSEQ multiplex PCR assay. For the multiplex PCR, a mixture combining 60 forward primers for TCR Vbeta segments and 13 reverse primers for TCR Jbeta segments was used. A multiplex PCR assay on genomic DNA amplified the CDR3 region of rearranged TCR beta genes. On the Illumina HiSeq System, the amplified TCR beta libraries were sequenced as 87-base-pair reads. The published analysis was carried out like this. A later analysis counted approximately 84 million unique TCR beta chains across the 550 to 800 repertoires, and around 12 million of these chains were shared by at least two donors. Raw reads were error-corrected and collapsed into unique sequences by a nearest-neighbor algorithm in which closely related sequences were merged to remove PCR and sequencing errors. V, D and J gene segments were assigned by aligning CDR3 sequences to IMGT reference sequences. For a sequence to be retained, a match of at least six nucleotides was required to both a V gene segment and a J gene segment. A rearrangement was called productive if the CDR3 had no stop codons and remained in frame with V and J, and every other rearrangement was called non-productive. CDR3 was defined according to IMGT convention as the region running from the second conserved V-encoded cysteine to the conserved J-encoded phenylalanine. The earlier analysis of about 620 of the donors excluded sequences that lacked an unambiguous match to a single V gene segment. In an earlier analysis of approximately 560 of the donors, a V segment was called functional when productive rearrangements were above 56.7%, and segregating when the standard deviation between donors exceeded 5%. To diagnose cytomegalovirus status from the catalog of TCR beta chain sequences, a statistical classification framework was built. V and J gene assignment, in a later analysis, came from comparing TCR nucleotide sequences with IMGT/GENE-DB human TR gene sequences. Using the TCRdist pipeline, a later analysis assigned CDR3 sequences along with most-parsimonious VDJ recombination scenarios. In a later analysis, every TCR beta chain was defined by the combination of its CDR3 amino acid sequence and its V-gene family, and reads without a unique V-gene family were dropped. To address suspected cross-contamination and a sequencing artifact, a later analysis removed a few hundred highly shared, low-generation-probability nucleotide sequences. In a later analysis, a clonal expansion index was calculated for each public chain from normalized within-repertoire ranks of inferred template counts. Generation probabilities in a later analysis came from a VDJ recombination model fitted to out-of-frame rearrangements, and those results were checked against IGoR. Hypergeometric tests were used in a later analysis to score TCR-TCR, TCR-HLA and TCR-CMV co-occurrence, with a repertoire-size bias correction applied to the TCR pairs. To estimate false discovery rates, a later analysis permuted the HLA or CMV assignments 20 times. In a later analysis, co-occurring TCRs were grouped with DBSCAN, and TCRdist sequence similarity was added when clustering was performed within HLA-allele-positive subsets. Co-occurrence clustering excluded repertoires with fewer than 30,000 or more than 120,000 public chains, plus five with anomalous nucleotide sharing. TCRdb obtained this table from immuneACCESS and retained in-frame rearrangements with V and J assigned. These tables miss some clones; where compared with another copy, unresolved V genes account for less than half of the shortfall, and the remainder is unexplained. V, J and clone size were drawn from that table, and D and trimming were deduced from the DNA. Counted in this sample were 210,000 or so clones; 87% of them appeared once. Jointly, the top ten make up 1% to 1.5% of the sample.

Taken from cysteine to phenylalanine, the CDR3 has 13 residues. The retained sequence is limited to the CDR3, 39 bases, with the frame set at the first base. As encoded in the germline V gene, CDR1 is SGHVS while CDR2 is FNYEAQ. V sheds 6 bases and J sheds 3 bases, leaving 11 bases between their ends. The TCR originated in a man aged 25 to 40 in good health and CMV-seronegative. Sequenced input: PBMCs. In this chain, TRBV7-6 is recombined with TRBJ1-1; the D gene identity is not certain. The CDR3 here reads CASSLFQDTEAFF. The nucleotide sequence is TGTGCCAGCAGTTTGTTTCAGGACACTGAAGCTTTCTTT.